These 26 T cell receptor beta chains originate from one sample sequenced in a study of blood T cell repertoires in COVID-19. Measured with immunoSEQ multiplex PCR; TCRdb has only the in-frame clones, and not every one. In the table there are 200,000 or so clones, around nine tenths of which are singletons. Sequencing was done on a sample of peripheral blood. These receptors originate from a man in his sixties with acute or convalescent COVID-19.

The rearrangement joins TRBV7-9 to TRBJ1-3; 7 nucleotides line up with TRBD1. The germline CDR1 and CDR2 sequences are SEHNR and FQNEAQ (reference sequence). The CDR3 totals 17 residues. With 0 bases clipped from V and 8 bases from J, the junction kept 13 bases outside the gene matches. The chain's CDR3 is CASSLAVGQRFRHTIYF. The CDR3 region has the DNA TGTGCCAGCAGCTTAGCTGTGGGACAGCGATTCAGACACACCATATATTTT.

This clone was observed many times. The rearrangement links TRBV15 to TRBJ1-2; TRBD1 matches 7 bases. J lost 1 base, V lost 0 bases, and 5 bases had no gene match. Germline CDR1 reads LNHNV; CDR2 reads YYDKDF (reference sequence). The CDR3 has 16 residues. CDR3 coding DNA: TGTGCCACCAGCAGAGATGAGACAGGGATTAACTATGGCTACACCTTC. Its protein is CATSRDETGINYGYTF.

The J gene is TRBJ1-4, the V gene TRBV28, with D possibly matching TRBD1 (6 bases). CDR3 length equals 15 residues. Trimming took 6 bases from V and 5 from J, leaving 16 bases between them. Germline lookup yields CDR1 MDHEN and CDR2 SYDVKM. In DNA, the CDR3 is TGTGCCAGCAGACCAACCCAGGGGCGGAATGAAAAACTGTTTTTT. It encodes CASRPTQGRNEKLFF.

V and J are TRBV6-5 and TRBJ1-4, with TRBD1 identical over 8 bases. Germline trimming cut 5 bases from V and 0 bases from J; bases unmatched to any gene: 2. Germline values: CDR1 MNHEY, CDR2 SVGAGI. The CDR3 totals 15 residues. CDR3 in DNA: TGTGCCAGCAGTCAACAGGGGGCAACTAATGAAAAACTGTTTTTT. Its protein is CASSQQGATNEKLFF.

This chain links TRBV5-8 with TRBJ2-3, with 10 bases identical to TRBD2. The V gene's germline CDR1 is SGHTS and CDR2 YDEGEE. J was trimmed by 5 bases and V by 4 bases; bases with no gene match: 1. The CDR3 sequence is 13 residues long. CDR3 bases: TGTGCCAGCAGCCGGACTAGCGGAGATACGCAGTATTTT. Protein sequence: CASSRTSGDTQYF. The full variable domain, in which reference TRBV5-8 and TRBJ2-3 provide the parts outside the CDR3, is EAGVTQSPTHLIKTRGQQATLRCSPISGHTSVYWYQQALGLGLQFLLWYDEGEERNRGNFPPRFSGRQFPNYSSELNVNALELEDSALYLCASSRTSGDTQYFGPGTRLTVL.

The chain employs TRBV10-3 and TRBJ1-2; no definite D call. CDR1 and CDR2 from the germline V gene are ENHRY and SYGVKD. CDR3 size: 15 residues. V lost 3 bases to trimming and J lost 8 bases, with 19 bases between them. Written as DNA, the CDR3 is TGTGCCATCAGTGACCCGCCTCCGAATGCTATGGGCTACACCTTC. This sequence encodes CAISDPPPNAMGYTF.

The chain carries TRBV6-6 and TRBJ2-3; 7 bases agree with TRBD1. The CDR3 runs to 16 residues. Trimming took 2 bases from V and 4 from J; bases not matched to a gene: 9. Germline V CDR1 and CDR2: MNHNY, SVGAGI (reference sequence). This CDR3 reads CASSYGTEHVPDTQYF. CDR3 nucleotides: TGTGCCAGCAGTTACGGGACAGAACACGTCCCAGATACGCAGTATTTT.

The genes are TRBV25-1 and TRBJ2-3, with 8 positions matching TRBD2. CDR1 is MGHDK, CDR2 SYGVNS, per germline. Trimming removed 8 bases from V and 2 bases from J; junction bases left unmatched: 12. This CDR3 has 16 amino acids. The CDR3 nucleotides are TGTGCCAGCGCCACGGGGGGGGCCTTACTCACAGATACGCAGTATTTT. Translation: CASATGGALLTDTQYF.

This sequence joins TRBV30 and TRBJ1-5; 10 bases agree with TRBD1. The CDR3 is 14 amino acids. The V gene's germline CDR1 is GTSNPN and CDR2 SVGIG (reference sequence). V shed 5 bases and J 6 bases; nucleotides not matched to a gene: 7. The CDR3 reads CAWADGQGGQPQHF. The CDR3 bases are TGTGCCTGGGCGGACGGACAGGGGGGTCAGCCCCAGCATTTT.

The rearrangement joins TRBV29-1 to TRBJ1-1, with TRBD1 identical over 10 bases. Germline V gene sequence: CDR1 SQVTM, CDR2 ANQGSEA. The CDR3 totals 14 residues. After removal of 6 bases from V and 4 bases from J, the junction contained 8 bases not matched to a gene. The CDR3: CSVGQGGAGTEAFF. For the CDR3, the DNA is TGCAGCGTAGGACAGGGGGGAGCTGGCACTGAAGCTTTCTTT.

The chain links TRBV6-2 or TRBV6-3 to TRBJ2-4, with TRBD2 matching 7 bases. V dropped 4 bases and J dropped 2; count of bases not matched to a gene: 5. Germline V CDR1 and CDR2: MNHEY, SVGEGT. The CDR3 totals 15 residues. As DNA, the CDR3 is TGTGCCAGCAGTTGGCCGGGACTAACCAAAAACATTCAGTACTTC. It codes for CASSWPGLTKNIQYF.

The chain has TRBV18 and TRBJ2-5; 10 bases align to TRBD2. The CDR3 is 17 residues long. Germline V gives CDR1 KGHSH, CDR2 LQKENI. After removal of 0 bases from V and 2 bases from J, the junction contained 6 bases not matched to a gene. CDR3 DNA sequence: TGTGCCAGCTCACCACCACAACTAGCGGGGCGACAAGAGACCCAGTACTTC. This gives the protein CASSPPQLAGRQETQYF.

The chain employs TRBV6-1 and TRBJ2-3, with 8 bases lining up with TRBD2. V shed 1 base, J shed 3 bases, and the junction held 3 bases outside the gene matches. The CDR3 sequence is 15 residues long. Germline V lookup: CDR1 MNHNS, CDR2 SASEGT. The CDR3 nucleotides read TGTGCCAGCAGTGAAGGCGGGGGGAGGACAGATACGCAGTATTTT. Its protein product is CASSEGGGRTDTQYF.

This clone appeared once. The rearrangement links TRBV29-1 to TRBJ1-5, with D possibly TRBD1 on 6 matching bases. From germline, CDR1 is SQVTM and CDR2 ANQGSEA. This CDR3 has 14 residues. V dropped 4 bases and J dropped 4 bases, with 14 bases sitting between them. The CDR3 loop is CSVVEQGPNQPQHF. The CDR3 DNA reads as TGCAGCGTTGTAGAACAGGGCCCTAATCAGCCCCAGCATTTT.

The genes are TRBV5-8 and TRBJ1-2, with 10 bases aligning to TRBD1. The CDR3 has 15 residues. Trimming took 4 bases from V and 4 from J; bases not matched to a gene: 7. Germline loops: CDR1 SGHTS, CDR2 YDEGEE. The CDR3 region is CASSPGTGEGYGYTF. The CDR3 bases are TGTGCCAGCAGCCCCGGGACAGGGGAAGGCTATGGCTACACCTTC.

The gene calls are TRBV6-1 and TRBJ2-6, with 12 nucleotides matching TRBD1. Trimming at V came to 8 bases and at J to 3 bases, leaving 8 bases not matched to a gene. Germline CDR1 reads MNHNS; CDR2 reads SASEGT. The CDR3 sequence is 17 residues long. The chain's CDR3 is CASGAGQGAIGANVLTF. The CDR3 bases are TGTGCCAGCGGTGCGGGACAGGGGGCGATTGGGGCCAACGTCCTGACTTTC.

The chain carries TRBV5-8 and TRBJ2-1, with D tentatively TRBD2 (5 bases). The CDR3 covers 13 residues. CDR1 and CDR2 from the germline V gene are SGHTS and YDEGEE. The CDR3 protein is CDSSGNGPSGQFF. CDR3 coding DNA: TGTGATTCTTCCGGGAATGGTCCATCTGGGCAGTTCTTC.

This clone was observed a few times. The CDR3 bases are TGTGCCAGCAGCTTAGATAAGGGGGCGAATTCACCCCTCCACTTT. Residues: CASSLDKGANSPLHF. The genes are TRBV7-2 and TRBJ1-6; 7 bases fit TRBD1. J lost 7 bases, V lost 1 base, and 4 bases had no gene match. CDR3 length: 15 amino acids. Germline-derived CDR1 and CDR2 are SGHTA and FQGNSA. Filled out from reference TRBV7-2 and TRBJ1-6, the complete variable domain reads GAGVSQSPSNKVTEKGKDVELRCDPISGHTALYWYRQSLGQGLEFLIYFQGNSAPDKSGLPSDRFSAERTGGSVSTLTIQRTQQEDSAVYLCASSLDKGANSPLHFGNGTRLTVT.

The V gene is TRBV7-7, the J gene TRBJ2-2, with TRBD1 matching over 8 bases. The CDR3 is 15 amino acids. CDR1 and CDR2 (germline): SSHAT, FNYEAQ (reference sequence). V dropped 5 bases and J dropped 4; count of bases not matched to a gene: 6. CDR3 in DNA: TGTGCCAGCAGCCGAGGACAGGGCGGCACCGGGGAGCTGTTTTTT. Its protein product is CASSRGQGGTGELFF.

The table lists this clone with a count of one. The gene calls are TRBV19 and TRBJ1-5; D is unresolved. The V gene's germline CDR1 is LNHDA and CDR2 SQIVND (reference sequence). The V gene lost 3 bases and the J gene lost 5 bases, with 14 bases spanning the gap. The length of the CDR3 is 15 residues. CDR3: CASSIRPRGYQPQHF. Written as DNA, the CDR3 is TGTGCCAGTAGTATTCGTCCACGGGGATATCAGCCCCAGCATTTT.

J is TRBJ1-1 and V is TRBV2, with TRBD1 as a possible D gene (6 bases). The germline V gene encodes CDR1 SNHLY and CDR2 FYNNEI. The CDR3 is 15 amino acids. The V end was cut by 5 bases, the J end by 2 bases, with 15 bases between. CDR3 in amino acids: CASSRTGRFNTEAFF. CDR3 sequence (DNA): TGTGCCAGCAGTAGAACAGGGCGCTTTAACACTGAAGCTTTCTTT.

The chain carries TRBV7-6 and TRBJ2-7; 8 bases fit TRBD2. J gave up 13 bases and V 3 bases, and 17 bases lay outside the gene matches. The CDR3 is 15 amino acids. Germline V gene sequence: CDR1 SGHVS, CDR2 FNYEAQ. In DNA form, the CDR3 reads TGTGCCAGCAGCTTGCCGGGACTAGAAGCCTACGAGTCCTACTTC. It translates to CASSLPGLEAYESYF. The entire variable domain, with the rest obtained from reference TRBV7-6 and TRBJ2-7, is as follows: GAGVSQSPRYKVTKRGQDVALRCDPISGHVSLYWYRQALGQGPEFLTYFNYEAQQDKSGLPNDRFSAERPEGSISTLTIQRTEQRDSAMYRCASSLPGLEAYESYFGPGTRLTVT.

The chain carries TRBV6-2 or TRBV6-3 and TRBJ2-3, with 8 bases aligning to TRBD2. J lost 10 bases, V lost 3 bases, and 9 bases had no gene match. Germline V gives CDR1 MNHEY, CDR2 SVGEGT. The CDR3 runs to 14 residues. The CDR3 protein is CASSYKRTSRAQYF. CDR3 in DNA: TGTGCCAGCAGTTATAAGAGGACTAGCAGGGCGCAGTATTTT.

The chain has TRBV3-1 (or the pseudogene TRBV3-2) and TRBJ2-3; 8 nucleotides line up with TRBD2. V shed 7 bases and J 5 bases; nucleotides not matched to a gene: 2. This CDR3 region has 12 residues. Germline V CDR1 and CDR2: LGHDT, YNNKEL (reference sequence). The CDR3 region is CASTLAGDTQYF. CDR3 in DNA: TGTGCCAGCACCCTAGCGGGAGATACGCAGTATTTT.

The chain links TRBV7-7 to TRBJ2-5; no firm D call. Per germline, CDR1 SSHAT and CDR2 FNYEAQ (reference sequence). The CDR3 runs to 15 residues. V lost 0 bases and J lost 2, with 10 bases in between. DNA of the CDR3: TGTGCCAGCAGCTTAGCGTTACCAGAACAAGAGACCCAGTACTTC. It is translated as CASSLALPEQETQYF.

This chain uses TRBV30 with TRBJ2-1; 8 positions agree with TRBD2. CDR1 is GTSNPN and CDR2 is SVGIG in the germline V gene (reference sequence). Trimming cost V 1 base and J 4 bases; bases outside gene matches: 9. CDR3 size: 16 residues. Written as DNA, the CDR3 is TGTGCCTGGAGTGCTACACTAGCGGAAAGGTACAATGAGCAGTTCTTC. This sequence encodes CAWSATLAERYNEQFF.